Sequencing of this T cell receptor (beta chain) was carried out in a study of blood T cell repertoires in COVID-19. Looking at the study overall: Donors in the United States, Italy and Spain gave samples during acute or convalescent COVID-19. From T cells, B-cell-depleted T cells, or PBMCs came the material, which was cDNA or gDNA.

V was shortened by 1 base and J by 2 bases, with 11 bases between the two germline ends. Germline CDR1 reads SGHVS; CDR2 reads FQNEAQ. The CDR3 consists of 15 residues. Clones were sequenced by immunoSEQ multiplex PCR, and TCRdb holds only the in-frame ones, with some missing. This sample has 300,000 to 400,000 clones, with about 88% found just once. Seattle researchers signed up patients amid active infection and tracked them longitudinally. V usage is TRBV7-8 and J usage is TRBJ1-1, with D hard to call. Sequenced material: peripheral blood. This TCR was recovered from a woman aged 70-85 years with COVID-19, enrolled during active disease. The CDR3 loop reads CASSLEHSYNTEAFF. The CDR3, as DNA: TGTGCCAGCAGCTTAGAACACAGTTATAACACTGAAGCTTTCTTT.